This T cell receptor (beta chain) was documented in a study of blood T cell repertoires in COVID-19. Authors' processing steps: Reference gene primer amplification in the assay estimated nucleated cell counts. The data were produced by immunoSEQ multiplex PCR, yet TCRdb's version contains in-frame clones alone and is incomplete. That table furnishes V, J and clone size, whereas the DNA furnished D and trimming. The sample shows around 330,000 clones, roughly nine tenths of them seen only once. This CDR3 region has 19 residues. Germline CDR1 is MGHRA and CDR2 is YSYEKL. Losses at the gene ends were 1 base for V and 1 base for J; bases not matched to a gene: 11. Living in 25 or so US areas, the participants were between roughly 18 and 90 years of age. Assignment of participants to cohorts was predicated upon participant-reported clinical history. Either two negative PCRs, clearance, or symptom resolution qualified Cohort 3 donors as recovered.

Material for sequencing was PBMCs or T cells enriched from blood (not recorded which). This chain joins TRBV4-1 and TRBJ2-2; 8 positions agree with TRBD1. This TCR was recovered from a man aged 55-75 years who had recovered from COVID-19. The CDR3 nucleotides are TGCGCCAGCAGCCAAGGACTTCGATCTGACAGGGGGAACACCGGGGAGCTGTTTTTT. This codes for CASSQGLRSDRGNTGELFF.